This T cell receptor (beta chain) was retrieved from a study of T cell responses to AZD1222 COVID-19 vaccine. About the research overall: Second-dose schedules of about 4 or about 12 weeks were combined.

General study points: Nearly half of spike-specific TCRs reportedly target variant regions that are unmutated in the B.1.351 and B.1.1.7 variants. Scientists sampled the repertoires only once the peak T cell response had passed. Of the AZD1222 recipients, only 5 or 6 were seropositive at baseline.

Sequencing was performed with immunoSEQ multiplex PCR; in TCRdb, only in-frame clones are kept and a portion is missing. The repertoire has about 130,000 clones, over 90% of them found once; the top ten carry roughly 0.96%. Germline V CDR1 and CDR2: SNHLY, FYNNEI. V was pared by 2 bases and J by 3 bases, with 9 bases of the junction left unmatched. The CDR3 contains 16 residues. A word on this clone: What it binds is not known.

Sequencing was performed on peripheral blood, taken on day 0 of AZD1222 vaccination. The genes are TRBV2 and TRBJ1-2; 7 bases match TRBD1. This TCR was sampled from an adult in good health. The CDR3 is CASSEFGTAYDYGYTF. CDR3 DNA sequence: TGTGCCAGCAGTGAATTTGGGACAGCTTACGACTATGGCTACACCTTC.